One and the same sample provided the 2 T cell receptor beta chains below, sequenced in a study of OX40 agonist ivuxolimab in advanced cancers. Libraries were prepared by immunoSEQ multiplex PCR; TCRdb keeps only in-frame clonotypes and omits some of them. Of about 90,000 clones in the sample, over 80% were seen once. Sequenced material: CD4+ or CD8+ T cells sorted from blood, taken in a trial of the OX40 agonist ivuxolimab. The receptors shown here come from an adult with an advanced solid tumor such as melanoma, head and neck, liver or kidney cancer.

The rearrangement links TRBV19 to TRBJ2-7, with TRBD1 matching 9 bases. CDR1 is LNHDA, CDR2 SQIVND, per germline (reference sequence). The CDR3 consists of 14 residues. After removal of 3 bases from V and 8 bases from J, the junction contained 8 bases not matched to a gene. The CDR3 region has the DNA TGTGCCAGTAGTATGGGACAGGGCAAGGACAAGCAGTACTTC. It translates to CASSMGQGKDKQYF.

The rearrangement uses TRBV12-5 and TRBJ2-3; 7 bases align to TRBD2. V gave up 7 bases and J gave up 1 base; unmatched junction bases: 5. This CDR3 contains 14 residues. The germline V gene encodes CDR1 LGHNT and CDR2 FRNRAP. CDR3 in DNA: TGTGCTAGTGCAATCAGCGGGGGCACAGATACGCAGTATTTT. Its translation: CASAISGGTDTQYF.